Listed below are T cell receptor beta chains from one sample, sequenced in a study of T cell responses to AZD1222 COVID-19 vaccine. The repertoire was sequenced with immunoSEQ multiplex PCR; TCRdb's copy has only in-frame clones and lacks some. The sample shows approximately 70,000 clones, around 90% of them seen only once. This specimen was peripheral blood, taken 28 days after the second dose of the MenACWY control vaccine. These receptors all come from an adult who received the MenACWY meningococcal vaccine as a control. The CDR3 runs from the conserved cysteine through the conserved F or W. D genes are given only for firm matches. The listing skips clone size in some rows; elsewhere it reads once, few, many or a size class.

v_gene	d_gene	j_gene	abundance	CDR3aa	CDR3nt
TRBV19	TRBD1	TRBJ1-4	-	CASSLQGANHTPTNEKLFF	TGTGCCAGTAGTCTACAGGGGGCCAACCATACTCCAACTAATGAAAAACTGTTTTTT
TRBV5-1	-	TRBJ1-5	-	CASSLEGMLHQPQHF	TGCGCCAGCAGCTTGGAGGGAATGCTCCATCAGCCCCAGCATTTT
TRBV7-9	-	TRBJ2-1	-	CASSSHRNEQFF	TGTGCCAGCAGCTCCCACAGGAATGAGCAGTTCTTC
TRBV7-2	-	TRBJ1-1	-	CASSRGYTEAFF	TGTGCCAGCAGCAGGGGTTACACTGAAGCTTTCTTT
TRBV6-5	-	TRBJ2-7	-	CASTLGYEQYF	TGTGCCAGCACCCTGGGCTACGAGCAGTACTTC
TRBV7-9	TRBD1	TRBJ1-2	once	CASNWDRPDYGYTF	TGTGCCAGCAATTGGGACAGGCCGGATTATGGCTACACCTTC
TRBV7-6	-	TRBJ2-5	-	CASSLRISGNQETQYF	TGTGCCAGCAGCTTACGGATTTCGGGAAATCAAGAGACCCAGTACTTC
TRBV12-3/TRBV12-4	TRBD1	TRBJ2-3	-	CASSTTGWDTQYF	TGTGCCAGCAGTACGACAGGGTGGGATACGCAGTATTTT
TRBV6-6	-	TRBJ1-2	few	CASSYLGDYGYTF	TGTGCCAGCAGTTACCTCGGTGACTATGGCTACACCTTC
TRBV5-5	-	TRBJ2-5	-	CASSLSDRFGGTQYF	TGTGCCAGCAGCCTTTCGGACAGGTTCGGGGGGACCCAGTACTTC
TRBV4-1	-	TRBJ1-6	once	CASSQVEQGRYNSPLHF	TGCGCCAGCAGCCAAGTCGAGCAGGGGCGGTATAATTCACCCCTCCACTTT
TRBV7-2	-	TRBJ1-2	-	CASSLGLVTNYGYTF	TGTGCCAGCAGCTTAGGGTTAGTCACTAACTATGGCTACACCTTC
TRBV9	-	TRBJ2-7	-	CASSPTGEVPGEQYF	TGTGCCAGCAGCCCCACGGGGGAGGTGCCTGGCGAGCAGTACTTC
TRBV7-2	-	TRBJ2-1	-	CASSSTGLGYNERFF	TGTGCCAGCAGTTCTACAGGGTTAGGCTACAATGAGCGGTTCTTC
TRBV9	-	TRBJ1-5	-	CASSAGNEFEPQHF	TGTGCCAGCAGCGCCGGGAACGAATTTGAGCCCCAGCATTTT
TRBV10-3	-	TRBJ2-7	-	CAISTETYEQYF	TGTGCCATCAGTACAGAGACCTACGAGCAGTACTTC
TRBV28	-	TRBJ2-6	-	CASSRTSDPGANVLTF	TGTGCCAGCAGCCGAACCTCTGATCCTGGGGCCAACGTCCTGACTTTC
TRBV27	TRBD2	TRBJ2-7	-	CASSFSSGPYEQYF	TGTGCCAGCAGTTTTTCTAGCGGTCCCTACGAGCAGTACTTC
TRBV4-1	TRBD1	TRBJ1-4	few	CASSHPDRDDEKLFF	TGCGCCAGCAGCCACCCTGACAGGGATGATGAAAAACTGTTTTTT
TRBV29-1	TRBD1	TRBJ2-3	-	CSVGQGVLDTQYF	TGCAGCGTAGGACAGGGTGTTTTGGATACGCAGTATTTT
TRBV12-3/TRBV12-4	-	TRBJ1-1	-	CASTWRFATEAFF	TGTGCCAGCACCTGGAGGTTTGCGACTGAAGCTTTCTTT
TRBV7-8	-	TRBJ2-3	-	CASSLQAYTDTQYF	TGTGCCAGCAGCTTACAAGCTTACACAGATACGCAGTATTTT
TRBV29-1	TRBD1	TRBJ1-2	-	CSVVFDRGQNYGYTF	TGCAGCGTTGTTTTTGACAGGGGGCAGAACTATGGCTACACCTTC
TRBV6-2/TRBV6-3	TRBD1	TRBJ1-5	-	CASSFLPHRGDSNQPQHF	TGTGCCAGCAGTTTCCTACCACACAGGGGAGATAGCAATCAGCCCCAGCATTTT
TRBV9	TRBD1	TRBJ1-2	-	CASTPDRENYGYTF	TGTGCCAGCACCCCCGACAGGGAAAATTATGGCTACACCTTC
TRBV7-2	-	TRBJ1-1	-	CASSSLGGTEAFF	TGTGCCAGCAGCTCGTTAGGGGGCACTGAAGCTTTCTTT
TRBV4-1	-	TRBJ2-1	-	CASSQKPPGTPYNEQFF	TGCGCCAGCAGCCAAAAACCACCCGGGACACCGTACAATGAGCAGTTCTTC
TRBV28	-	TRBJ1-5	-	CATWESNQPQHF	TGTGCCACGTGGGAAAGCAATCAGCCCCAGCATTTT
TRBV6-6	-	TRBJ1-2	-	CASSYSGDGTLHTF	TGTGCCAGCAGTTACTCGGGGGACGGCACATTACACACCTTC
TRBV6-1	TRBD2	TRBJ2-3	-	CASSDSGDLTDTQYF	TGTGCCAGCAGTGACAGCGGGGACCTCACAGATACGCAGTATTTT
TRBV7-2	-	TRBJ1-1	-	CASSRPTVNTEAFF	TGTGCCAGCAGCCGTCCCACAGTGAACACTGAAGCTTTCTTT
TRBV3-1/TRBV3-2	TRBD2	TRBJ2-4	-	CASSLRLAVGIQYF	TGTGCCAGCAGCCTCAGACTAGCGGTGGGGATTCAGTACTTC
TRBV5-1	-	TRBJ2-5	-	CASSLEPYRKETQYF	TGCGCCAGCAGCCTAGAACCCTACCGTAAAGAGACCCAGTACTTC
TRBV14	TRBD1	TRBJ1-4	-	CASSSGQVGKLFF	TGTGCCAGCAGCAGCGGACAGGTGGGAAAACTGTTTTTT
TRBV28	TRBD1	TRBJ2-7	-	CASNHRDRGRVEQYF	TGTGCCAGCAACCACCGGGACAGGGGGCGAGTCGAGCAGTACTTC
TRBV15	TRBD1	TRBJ1-2	-	CATTRDRGLSGYTF	TGTGCCACAACCCGTGACAGGGGGCTAAGTGGCTACACCTTC
TRBV11-2	-	TRBJ1-4	once	CASSLEGGEKLFF	TGTGCCAGCAGCTTAGAGGGAGGGGAAAAACTGTTTTTT
TRBV19	TRBD2	TRBJ2-2	-	CAIRGGNTGELFF	TGTGCCATTCGCGGGGGGAACACCGGGGAGCTGTTTTTT
TRBV24-1	-	TRBJ2-3	-	CATSPVIFTDTQYF	TGTGCCACCAGTCCGGTCATTTTCACAGATACGCAGTATTTT
TRBV27	-	TRBJ1-6	-	CASSLLPSLRSPLHF	TGTGCCAGCAGTTTATTGCCCAGCTTACGGTCACCCCTCCACTTT
TRBV6-1	-	TRBJ1-2	-	CASSEWGYGYTF	TGTGCCAGCAGTGAATGGGGCTATGGCTACACCTTC
TRBV6-5	TRBD1	TRBJ1-6	-	CASSSGQRRGSPLHF	TGTGCCAGCAGTTCGGGACAGAGGAGAGGATCACCCCTCCACTTT
TRBV11-2	-	TRBJ2-5	-	CASSEGSRETQYF	TGTGCCAGCAGCGAGGGATCGAGGGAGACCCAGTACTTC
TRBV6-5	-	TRBJ2-7	-	CASSWGHEGYEQYF	TGTGCCAGCAGTTGGGGGCACGAGGGCTACGAGCAGTACTTC
TRBV10-1	-	TRBJ2-2	few	CASTPGDDTGELFF	TGCGCCAGCACCCCAGGGGATGACACCGGGGAGCTGTTTTTT
TRBV18	-	TRBJ2-7	once	CASSPVSYEQYF	TGTGCCAGCTCACCAGTCTCCTACGAGCAGTACTTC
TRBV10-3	-	TRBJ1-3	-	CAISESQGQENTIYF	TGTGCCATCAGTGAGAGTCAGGGGCAAGAAAACACCATATATTTT
TRBV29-1	-	TRBJ1-2	-	CSVDLNGYTF	TGCAGCGTTGATTTGAATGGCTACACCTTC
TRBV3-1/TRBV3-2	-	TRBJ2-4	-	CASSGSAKNIQYF	TGTGCCAGCAGCGGTAGCGCAAAAAACATTCAGTACTTC
TRBV7-8	-	TRBJ2-7	-	CASSPMSQGDPSSYEQYF	TGTGCCAGCAGCCCCATGAGTCAAGGGGACCCCTCTTCCTACGAGCAGTACTTC
TRBV5-1	TRBD1	TRBJ2-6	medium-sized	CASSQIDRGGSGANVLTF	TGCGCCAGCAGTCAAATTGACAGGGGCGGCTCTGGGGCCAACGTCCTGACTTTC
TRBV11-3	-	TRBJ2-7	-	CASSKDGVGQYF	TGTGCCAGCAGCAAGGACGGTGTGGGGCAGTACTTC
TRBV11-3	-	TRBJ2-7	once	CASSPGEGQYF	TGTGCCAGCAGCCCCGGAGAGGGGCAGTACTTC
TRBV2	-	TRBJ1-6	-	CASLRGVDSPLHF	TGTGCCAGCCTCAGGGGTGTGGATTCACCCCTCCACTTT
TRBV5-6	TRBD1	TRBJ1-6	-	CASSFGTGTENSPLHF	TGTGCCAGCAGCTTTGGTACCGGGACAGAGAATTCACCCCTCCACTTT